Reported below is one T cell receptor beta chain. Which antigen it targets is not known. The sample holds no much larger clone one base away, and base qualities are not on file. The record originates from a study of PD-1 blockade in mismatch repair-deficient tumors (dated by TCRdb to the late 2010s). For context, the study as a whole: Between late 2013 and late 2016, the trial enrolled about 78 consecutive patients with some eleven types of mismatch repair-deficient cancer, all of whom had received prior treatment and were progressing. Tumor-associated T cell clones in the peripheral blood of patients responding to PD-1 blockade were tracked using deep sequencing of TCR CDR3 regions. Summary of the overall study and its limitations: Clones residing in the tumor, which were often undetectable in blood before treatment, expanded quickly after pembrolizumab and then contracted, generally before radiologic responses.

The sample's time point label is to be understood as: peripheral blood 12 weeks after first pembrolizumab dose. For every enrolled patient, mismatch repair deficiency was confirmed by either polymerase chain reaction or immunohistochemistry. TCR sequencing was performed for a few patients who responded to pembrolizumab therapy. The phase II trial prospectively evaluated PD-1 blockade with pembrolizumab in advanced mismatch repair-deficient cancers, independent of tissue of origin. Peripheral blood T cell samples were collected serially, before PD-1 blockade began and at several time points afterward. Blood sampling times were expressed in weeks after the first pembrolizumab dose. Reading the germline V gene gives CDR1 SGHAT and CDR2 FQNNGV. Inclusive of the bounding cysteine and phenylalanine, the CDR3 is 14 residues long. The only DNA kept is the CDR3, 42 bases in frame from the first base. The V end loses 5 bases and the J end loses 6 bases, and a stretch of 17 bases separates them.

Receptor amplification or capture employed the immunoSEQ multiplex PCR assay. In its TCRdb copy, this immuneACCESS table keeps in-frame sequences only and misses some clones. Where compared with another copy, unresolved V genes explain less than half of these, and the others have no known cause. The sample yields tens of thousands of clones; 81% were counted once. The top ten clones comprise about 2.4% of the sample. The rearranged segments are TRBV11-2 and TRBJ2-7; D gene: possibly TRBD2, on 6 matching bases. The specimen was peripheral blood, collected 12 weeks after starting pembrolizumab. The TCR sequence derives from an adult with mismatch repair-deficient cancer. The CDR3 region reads CASSPPAFGGEQYF. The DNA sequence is TGTGCCAGCAGCCCACCGGCATTCGGGGGCGAGCAGTACTTC.